The 26 T cell receptor beta chains below come from one sample, sequenced in a study of beta chain features in type 1 diabetes. The whole isolated RNA underwent reverse transcription, so sequencing captured expressed TCRB transcripts. Profiled with immunoSEQ multiplex PCR; TCRdb holds only in-frame clones, not every one. The sample carries some 270,000 clones, 13% to 15% recorded once. Input material: naive CD4+ T cells from blood. The receptors derive from a woman between 35 and 50 years old in good health.

This chain uses TRBV5-4 with TRBJ1-1; D gene unclear. Looked up from germline, CDR1 is SGHNT and CDR2 is YYREEE (reference sequence). V was shortened by 2 bases and J by 1 base, with 12 bases between the two germline ends. This CDR3 has 15 residues. CDR3 in DNA: TGTGCCAGCAGCTTATCGGGGAATACGAACACTGAAGCTTTCTTT. This gives the protein CASSLSGNTNTEAFF.

This clone has just a few counts. The DNA for the CDR3 is TGTGCCAGCAGCTTAGTAACTAGCGGGGGCCAAGAGACCCAGTACTTC. Amino acid sequence: CASSLVTSGGQETQYF. The V gene is TRBV7-2, the J gene TRBJ2-5, with 11 bases lining up with TRBD2. The V segment lost 1 base and the J segment 1 base; nucleotides outside the gene matches: 2. In germline, CDR1 is SGHTA, CDR2 FQGNSA. The CDR3 length is 16 residues.

The chain employs TRBV19 and TRBJ2-3; possible D gene TRBD1, 6 bases. Trimming shortened V by 6 bases and J by 0 bases, and 13 bases separated the two germline ends. Germline CDR1 LNHDA, CDR2 SQIVND (reference sequence). CDR3 length equals 15 residues. The DNA of the CDR3 is TGTGCCAGTAGAAGTGGGACACCTAGCACAGATACGCAGTATTTT. Translating gives CASRSGTPSTDTQYF.

This clone has just one count. The chain carries TRBV9 and TRBJ2-3, with TRBD2 matching over 10 bases. V lost 0 bases and J lost 6; bases outside the gene matches: 7. The CDR3 spans 16 residues. CDR1 and CDR2 (germline): SGDLS, YYNGEE. CDR3 in DNA: TGTGCCAGCAGCGTAGGATTAGCGGGGGGCCTTGATACGCAGTATTTT. Amino acid sequence: CASSVGLAGGLDTQYF.

This clone was counted only a few times. This chain uses TRBV18 with TRBJ2-1; the match to TRBD2 covers 14 bases. The germline V gene has CDR1 KGHSH and CDR2 LQKENI. V was clipped by 6 bases and J by 6 bases; unmatched bases: 1. This CDR3 comprises 14 residues. DNA of the CDR3: TGTGCCAGCTCCGGGACTAGCGGGGGCAATGAGCAGTTCTTC. Translation: CASSGTSGGNEQFF.

The chain carries TRBV29-1 and TRBJ2-3; 7 positions agree with TRBD2. J was trimmed by 4 bases and V by 1 base; bases with no gene match: 5. CDR3 length equals 14 residues. Germline CDR1 SQVTM, CDR2 ANQGSEA. CDR3 region: CSVEGGGTADTQYF. CDR3 sequence (DNA): TGCAGCGTTGAAGGGGGGGGTACCGCAGATACGCAGTATTTT.

The chain joins TRBV6-5 to TRBJ1-2; TRBD1 is a possible D gene (5 bases). CDR1 and CDR2 (germline): MNHEY, SVGAGI. CDR3 length: 13 amino acids. The V and J ends lost 8 bases and 6 bases respectively, with 16 bases between them. The CDR3 loop is CASSNGRGDGYTF. CDR3 coding DNA: TGTGCCAGCTCAAACGGGAGGGGTGATGGCTACACCTTC.

This clone was detected a few times. The J gene is TRBJ2-7, the V gene TRBV7-9, with no clear D. The CDR3 loop spans 14 amino acids. The germline gives CDR1 SEHNR, CDR2 FQNEAQ (reference sequence). Deletions cut 3 bases from V and 0 bases from J, with 9 bases between. The CDR3 is CASSLGIISYEQYF. Here the CDR3 DNA reads TGTGCCAGCAGCTTGGGCATTATCTCCTACGAGCAGTACTTC. Together with reference TRBV7-9 and TRBJ2-7, the CDR3 gives the full variable domain: DTGVSQNPRHKITKRGQNVTFRCDPISEHNRLYWYRQTLGQGPEFLTYFQNEAQLEKSRLLSDRFSAERPKGSFSTLEIQRTEQGDSAMYLCASSLGIISYEQYFGPGTRLTVT.

The gene calls are TRBV7-9 and TRBJ1-1; D remains unclear. V lost 4 bases, J lost 8 bases, and 14 bases lay in between. The CDR3 spans 13 residues. Germline V gives CDR1 SEHNR, CDR2 FQNEAQ (reference sequence). The CDR3 reads CASSSSGVGEAFF. CDR3 DNA: TGTGCCAGCAGCTCCAGCGGGGTAGGAGAAGCTTTCTTT.

The chain links TRBV6-1 to TRBJ2-2; possibly TRBD2 for D (6 bases). The CDR3 length is 15 residues. The V and J ends lost 6 bases and 3 bases respectively, with 14 bases between them. The germline V gene has CDR1 MNHNS and CDR2 SASEGT. DNA of the CDR3: TGTGCCAGCAGGGCGACTAGTTTGGACACCGGGGAGCTGTTTTTT. Translation: CASRATSLDTGELFF.

This clone occurred a few times. The J gene is TRBJ2-2, the V gene TRBV5-8; D gene uncertain. Trimming took off 3 bases at V and 5 bases at J, with 8 bases between the two ends. This CDR3 is built from 13 residues. Per the germline V gene, CDR1 is SGHTS and CDR2 is YDEGEE. CDR3 bases: TGTGCCAGCAGCTCCGACTGGACCGGGGAGCTGTTTTTT. Protein product: CASSSDWTGELFF.

This rearrangement joins TRBV5-1 to TRBJ2-5; TRBD1 might be the D (6 bases). The CDR3 length is 14 residues. V dropped 2 bases and J dropped 7 bases, with 15 bases sitting between them. Germline CDR1 and CDR2: SGHRS and YFSETQ. The CDR3 is CASSFDRSLGTQYF. The CDR3, as DNA: TGCGCCAGCAGCTTTGACAGGTCCCTTGGGACCCAGTACTTC.

There are a few counts of this clone. The chain is built from TRBV4-1 and TRBJ1-5, with D tentatively TRBD1 (6 bases). CDR3 length: 14 amino acids. The germline CDR1 and CDR2 sequences are MGHRA and YSYEKL. V was pared by 0 bases and J by 6 bases, with 9 bases between. CDR3 nucleotide sequence: TGCGCCAGCAGCCAAGATCAGGGGAGTCAGCCCCAGCATTTT. It specifies CASSQDQGSQPQHF.

This CDR3 is CASSLGGGHYGYTF. The DNA of the CDR3 is TGTGCCAGCAGCTTAGGCGGCGGGCACTATGGCTACACCTTC. The rearrangement links TRBV7-2 to TRBJ1-2; no firm D call. The V and J ends lost 1 base and 3 bases respectively, with 9 bases between them. The CDR3 runs 14 residues. CDR1 is SGHTA and CDR2 is FQGNSA in the germline V gene.

V is TRBV27 and J is TRBJ1-6; maybe TRBD1 (5 bases). V lost 7 bases, J lost 4 bases, and 11 bases lay in between. Germline V gene lookup returns CDR1 MNHEY and CDR2 SMNVEV (reference sequence). The CDR3 is made up of 14 amino acids. DNA of the CDR3: TGTGCCAGCACCATCGGGGGGTATAATTCACCCCTCCACTTT. It encodes CASTIGGYNSPLHF.

This clone was counted only a few times. V gene TRBV14 combines with J gene TRBJ2-1; 7 nucleotides match TRBD1. CDR1 is SGHDN and CDR2 is FVKESK in the germline V gene. This CDR3 is built from 15 residues. Trimming removed 1 base from V and 8 bases from J; junction bases left unmatched: 8. CDR3 DNA: TGTGCCAGCAGCCAAGTAGACAGGGTTGTTCATGAGCAGTTCTTC. Translating gives CASSQVDRVVHEQFF.

This clone was picked up a small number of times. V gene TRBV5-1 combines with J gene TRBJ2-7; 7 bases are a match to TRBD1. The V gene's germline CDR1 is SGHRS and CDR2 YFSETQ. The CDR3 consists of 13 residues. The J segment lost 5 bases and the V segment lost 4 bases, leaving 6 bases of the junction unmatched. CDR3 amino acids: CASSPGTAHEQYF. CDR3 nucleotide sequence: TGCGCCAGCAGCCCCGGGACAGCCCACGAGCAGTACTTC.

The chain recombines TRBV9 with TRBJ2-5; 7 bases map to TRBD1. V lost 6 bases and J lost 2; bases outside the gene matches: 4. Germline assignment: CDR1 SGDLS and CDR2 YYNGEE. The CDR3 is 13 amino acids. CDR3 region: CASTGTAQETQYF. The DNA for the CDR3 is TGTGCCAGCACGGGGACAGCACAAGAGACCCAGTACTTC.

V is TRBV4-2 and J is TRBJ2-7; TRBD2 might be the D (6 bases). The V end was cut by 0 bases, the J end by 0 bases, with 15 bases between. The V gene's germline CDR1 is LGHNA and CDR2 YNFKEQ. The CDR3 spans 17 residues. CDR3 protein: CASSQEDRDWGSYEQYF. CDR3 bases: TGTGCCAGCAGCCAAGAGGATCGGGACTGGGGCTCCTACGAGCAGTACTTC.

The chain combines TRBV27 with TRBJ1-4, with a possible D match to TRBD1 (6 bases). The CDR3 loop spans 15 amino acids. Germline-derived CDR1 and CDR2 are MNHEY and SMNVEV (reference sequence). V shed 6 bases and J shed 5 bases, with 16 bases lying between them. The CDR3 here is CASSPADSLNEKLFF. The CDR3 DNA reads as TGTGCCAGCAGCCCAGCGGACAGCTTAAATGAAAAACTGTTTTTT.

The genes are TRBV6-5 and TRBJ2-7, with D maybe TRBD2 (5 bases). Trimming stripped 0 bases from V and 1 base from J, with 7 bases between. Looked up from germline, CDR1 is MNHEY and CDR2 is SVGAGI. The CDR3 runs to 14 residues. The CDR3: CASSYSRLSYEQYF. The CDR3, as DNA: TGTGCCAGCAGTTACTCGCGACTATCCTACGAGCAGTACTTC.

This clone was seen more than once but under ten times. Within the sample, other DNA sequences also encode this same CDR3. The rearrangement links TRBV6-5 to TRBJ2-3; D unclear. The CDR3 totals 12 residues. From germline, CDR1 is MNHEY and CDR2 SVGAGI. The V end lost 4 bases, the J end lost 5 bases, and 7 bases lay between the germline ends. The CDR3 nucleotides read TGTGCCAGCAGTTCCCTCGGAGATACGCAGTATTTT. Encoded protein: CASSSLGDTQYF.

This clone was counted between two and nine times. The chain uses TRBV10-3 and TRBJ1-1; 9 bases fit TRBD1. V was clipped by 0 bases and J by 6 bases; unmatched bases: 11. The CDR3 length is 17 residues. Looked up from germline, CDR1 is ENHRY and CDR2 is SYGVKD. CDR3 nucleotides: TGTGCCATCAGTGAGTCTTTTAGGGGACAGGGTTTGTCTGAAGCTTTCTTT. Amino acid sequence: CAISESFRGQGLSEAFF.

In this sample, this clone turned up many times. The genes are TRBV7-9 and TRBJ2-3; D is undetermined. The V end was cut by 1 base, the J end by 0 bases, with 5 bases between. The CDR3 has 14 residues. The germline gives CDR1 SEHNR, CDR2 FQNEAQ (reference sequence). The CDR3 sequence is CASSLDYSTDTQYF. The CDR3 DNA reads as TGTGCCAGCAGCTTAGACTACAGCACAGATACGCAGTATTTT.

The V call is TRBV9, the J call TRBJ2-3; D gene ambiguous. The length of the CDR3 is 13 residues. CDR1 is SGDLS and CDR2 is YYNGEE in the germline V gene. V was pared by 0 bases and J by 4 bases, with 6 bases between. The CDR3 protein is CASSVGLPDTQYF. The CDR3 DNA reads TGTGCCAGCAGCGTAGGACTCCCAGATACGCAGTATTTT.

This clone appeared a few times. The V call is TRBV5-1, the J call TRBJ1-1, with 7 bases that match TRBD1. With 2 bases clipped from V and 2 bases from J, the junction kept 3 bases outside the gene matches. The CDR3 is 14 residues long. Germline lookup yields CDR1 SGHRS and CDR2 YFSETQ. The CDR3, as DNA: TGCGCCAGCAGCTTCACAGGGGACAACACTGAAGCTTTCTTT. This gives the protein CASSFTGDNTEAFF.